The source of this TCR beta chain is a study of blood T cell repertoires in COVID-19. As for the study in general: Samples representing acute and convalescent COVID-19 were sourced from the United States, Italy and Spain. From T cells, B-cell-depleted T cells, or PBMCs came the material, which was cDNA or gDNA.

As originally analysed: Scientists estimated how many nucleated cells there were by amplifying reference gene primers. Sequencing used immunoSEQ multiplex PCR; TCRdb keeps in-frame clones, though not all of them. D and trimming were read from the DNA, whereas the V and J calls and clone size are those reported in that table. The repertoire holds approximately 220,000 clones, with around 82% as singletons. This CDR3 contains 14 residues. Looked up from germline, CDR1 is SNHLY and CDR2 is FYNNEI. The V end was cut by 4 bases, the J end by 6 bases, with 15 bases between. This receptor was taken from a woman aged 55 to 70 with acute or convalescent COVID-19. The specimen was peripheral blood. The V and J genes are TRBV2 and TRBJ1-2; no clear D gene. The CDR3 sequence: CASSVVTPRNGYTF. The CDR3 bases are TGTGCCAGCAGTGTGGTCACCCCGCGAAATGGCTACACCTTC.